The 27 T cell receptor beta chains reported below all come from one sample, sequenced in a study of follicular helper T cells after annual influenza vaccination. Time point specified: 2014-2015 season, pre-vaccination. The table came from immunoSEQ multiplex PCR; TCRdb's copy has only in-frame clones and leaves some out. The sample yields 27,000 or so clones, about 82% seen once. The material sequenced was CXCR5+ CD38- circulating T follicular helper cells from blood, taken on the day of influenza vaccination. Stated subset: circulating Tfh, non-naive CD4+CXCR5+PD-1+ (ICOS+CD38+ or ICOS-CD38-). These receptor sequences come from an adult who received the influenza vaccine.

J is TRBJ2-1 and V is TRBV6-5; possible D gene TRBD2, 5 bases. Germline assignment: CDR1 MNHEY and CDR2 SVGAGI. V lost 8 bases to trimming and J lost 4 bases, with 12 bases between them. The CDR3 covers 13 residues. The CDR3 loop reads CASSARGYNEQFF. In nucleotides, the CDR3 is TGTGCCAGCTCCGCCCGGGGTTACAATGAGCAGTTCTTC.

The V and J genes are TRBV6-6 and TRBJ2-7, with no clear D. The ends were cut back, 7 bases at V and 6 bases at J, with 13 bases in the middle. In germline, CDR1 is MNHNY, CDR2 SVGAGI (reference sequence). The CDR3 runs 12 residues. The CDR3 region has the DNA TGTGCCAGCACCCGAACGGGTCTCGAGCAGTACTTC. It translates to CASTRTGLEQYF.

The V call is TRBV14, the J call TRBJ1-1, with D unclear. The CDR3 length is 14 residues. Trimming removed 5 bases from V and 1 base from J, with 11 bases in between. Germline V gene lookup returns CDR1 SGHDN and CDR2 FVKESK. The CDR3 is CASSAFSPNTEAFF. Written as DNA, the CDR3 is TGTGCCAGCAGCGCGTTTAGTCCGAACACTGAAGCTTTCTTT.

The chain joins TRBV5-1 to TRBJ2-3, with 8 bases aligning to TRBD2. Germline-derived CDR1 and CDR2 are SGHRS and YFSETQ. The CDR3 extends over 15 amino acids. V gave up 2 bases and J gave up 2 bases; unmatched junction bases: 4. CDR3 amino acids: CASSFSGGDTDTQYF. For the CDR3, the DNA is TGCGCCAGCAGCTTCAGCGGGGGAGACACAGATACGCAGTATTTT.

The V gene is TRBV5-5, the J gene TRBJ2-3; TRBD1 agrees at 7 bases. Trimming removed 3 bases from V and 5 bases from J; junction bases left unmatched: 6. From germline, CDR1 is SGHKS and CDR2 YYEKEE (reference sequence). CDR3 size: 14 residues. CDR3 amino acids: CASSSGTAKDTQYF. DNA for the CDR3: TGTGCCAGCAGCTCAGGGACAGCGAAAGATACGCAGTATTTT.

This clone was seen more than once but under ten times. This chain uses TRBV5-6 with TRBJ1-2; D gene unclear. The CDR3 totals 14 residues. The V gene's germline CDR1 is SGHDT and CDR2 YYEEEE. V lost 6 bases and J lost 5, with 17 bases in between. DNA for the CDR3: TGTGCCAGCAACCTCGCGGTGGCAAGGTATGGCTACACCTTC. Encoded protein: CASNLAVARYGYTF. Drawing the rest from reference TRBV5-6 and TRBJ1-2, the complete variable domain is DAGVTQSPTHLIKTRGQQVTLRCSPKSGHDTVSWYQQALGQGPQFIFQYYEEEERQRGNFPDRFSGHQFPNYSSELNVNALLLGDSALYLCASNLAVARYGYTFGSGTRLTVV.

The table lists this clone with a few counts. V and J are TRBV10-3 and TRBJ1-2; 8 bases match TRBD1. The CDR3 runs 14 residues. V dropped 7 bases and J dropped 7; count of bases not matched to a gene: 11. Germline CDR1 reads ENHRY; CDR2 reads SYGVKD. Written as DNA, the CDR3 is TGTGCCATCAAAACCGGGACAGGTGTTGGTGGCTACACCTTC. Its translation: CAIKTGTGVGGYTF.

This chain joins TRBV28 and TRBJ2-1; 11 bases map to TRBD1. In germline, CDR1 is MDHEN, CDR2 SYDVKM. V gave up 4 bases and J gave up 7 bases; unmatched junction bases: 9. The CDR3 runs to 16 residues. The CDR3 is CASSSPGTGGVNEQFF. CDR3 nucleotides: TGTGCCAGCAGTTCCCCCGGGACAGGGGGGGTAAATGAGCAGTTCTTC.

The chain has TRBV6-1 and TRBJ2-6; no definite D call. Trimming took 4 bases from V and 0 from J, leaving 10 bases between them. CDR3 size: 16 residues. Germline CDR1 reads MNHNS; CDR2 reads SASEGT. CDR3 amino acids: CASSAQAVSGANVLTF. CDR3 DNA sequence: TGTGCCAGCAGTGCCCAGGCTGTCTCTGGGGCCAACGTCCTGACTTTC.

The sample holds one count of this clone. The chain couples TRBV6-1 to TRBJ2-5; TRBD2 matches 14 bases. The germline gives CDR1 MNHNS, CDR2 SASEGT. V dropped 8 bases and J dropped 4; count of bases not matched to a gene: 3. The CDR3 spans 14 residues. This CDR3 is CASGGTSGGETQYF. The CDR3 DNA reads as TGTGCCAGCGGGGGGACTAGCGGGGGAGAGACCCAGTACTTC.

The chain employs TRBV28 and TRBJ1-2; D perhaps matches TRBD1 (5 bases). V lost 2 bases and J lost 8, with 18 bases in between. Germline CDR1 MDHEN, CDR2 SYDVKM. The CDR3 length is 15 residues. CDR3 nucleotides: TGTGCCAGCAGTTTAGTTTGGATGGGGCTAGGAGGCTACACCTTC. Its translation is CASSLVWMGLGGYTF.

V and J are TRBV19 and TRBJ2-7; D might be TRBD2 (6 bases). V was cut by 4 bases and J by 5 bases, with 12 bases left in between. Per germline, CDR1 LNHDA and CDR2 SQIVND (reference sequence). The CDR3 consists of 13 residues. CDR3 bases: TGTGCCAGTAGTAAACAGGAGGGTCACGAGCAGTACTTC. Protein: CASSKQEGHEQYF.

This clone has just a few counts. The chain employs TRBV5-1 and TRBJ1-1; 7 bases map to TRBD1. CDR1 is SGHRS, CDR2 YFSETQ, per germline. V shed 1 base and J 5 bases; nucleotides not matched to a gene: 11. The CDR3 extends over 16 amino acids. The CDR3: CASSLRGQTGSTEAFF. The CDR3 DNA reads TGCGCCAGCAGCTTGCGGGGACAGACAGGGTCGACTGAAGCTTTCTTT.

The CDR3 is CAWSVPGQGAEKLFF. CDR3 nucleotides: TGTGCCTGGAGTGTACCGGGGCAGGGGGCGGAAAAACTGTTTTTT. The chain recombines TRBV30 with TRBJ1-4; TRBD1 agrees at 8 bases. CDR3 length: 15 residues. The ends lost 0 bases at V and 8 bases at J; junction bases unmatched: 8. Looked up from germline, CDR1 is GTSNPN and CDR2 is SVGIG (reference sequence).

This clone was picked up one time. The J gene is TRBJ1-5, the V gene TRBV10-3; TRBD1 might be the D (5 bases). Between the trimmed V and J ends, which lost 7 bases and 2 bases, there was a span of 24 bases. This CDR3 has 18 amino acids. Germline CDR1 ENHRY, CDR2 SYGVKD. The CDR3 here is CAITPHGGLPRGNQPQHF. The DNA of the CDR3 is TGTGCCATCACCCCCCATGGGGGACTCCCGAGGGGCAATCAGCCCCAGCATTTT.

In DNA form, the CDR3 reads TGTGCCAGCAGCTATGGACACTCTGGAAACACCATATATTTT. Amino acids: CASSYGHSGNTIYF. The chain combines TRBV7-9 with TRBJ1-3; weak D call: TRBD1 (5 bases). Germline V gives CDR1 SEHNR, CDR2 FQNEAQ (reference sequence). V lost 4 bases and J 0 bases, leaving 7 bases between the germline ends. There are 14 residues in the CDR3.

The V and J genes are TRBV5-5 and TRBJ2-5; D unclear. Germline assignment: CDR1 SGHKS and CDR2 YYEKEE (reference sequence). V shed 4 bases and J shed 7 bases, with 14 bases lying between them. This CDR3 spans 13 amino acids. Written as DNA, the CDR3 is TGTGCCAGCAGCCAAACCGGTCCAGGGACCCAGTACTTC. The encoded protein is CASSQTGPGTQYF.

This clone was detected only a few times. This CDR3 is CASSPTSDTEAFF. CDR3 DNA: TGTGCCAGCTCACCTACAAGTGACACTGAAGCTTTCTTT. J is TRBJ1-1 and V is TRBV18; D ambiguous. The CDR3 loop spans 13 amino acids. Germline assignment: CDR1 KGHSH and CDR2 LQKENI. The germline V and J ends were trimmed by 3 bases and 3 bases, with 8 bases remaining between them. Full variable domain (missing parts from reference TRBV18 and TRBJ1-1): NAGVMQNPRHLVRRRGQEARLRCSPMKGHSHVYWYRQLPEEGLKFMVYLQKENIIDESGMPKERFSAEFPKEGPSILRIQQVVRGDSAAYFCASSPTSDTEAFFGQGTRLTVV.

The chain combines TRBV5-1 with TRBJ2-3; tentative D call: TRBD2 (6 bases). The V and J ends lost 4 bases and 4 bases respectively, with 16 bases between them. The germline V gene encodes CDR1 SGHRS and CDR2 YFSETQ. The CDR3 consists of 15 residues. CDR3 protein: CASSTGGSTADTQYF. The CDR3 DNA reads as TGCGCCAGCAGCACCGGGGGTTCCACGGCAGATACGCAGTATTTT.

J is TRBJ1-3 and V is TRBV2, with D unresolved. The V gene's germline CDR1 is SNHLY and CDR2 FYNNEI. This CDR3 region has 15 residues. V was cut by 5 bases and J by 0 bases, with 11 bases left in between. The CDR3 sequence: CASSREGSSGNTIYF. DNA for the CDR3: TGTGCCAGCAGTAGGGAGGGATCCTCTGGAAACACCATATATTTT.

J is TRBJ2-4 and V is TRBV7-3; 10 bases map to TRBD1. Germline V gene sequence: CDR1 SGHTA, CDR2 FQGTGA. V was pared by 5 bases and J by 9 bases, with 4 bases of the junction left unmatched. This CDR3 has 13 residues. The CDR3: CASSRDRGGIQYF. The CDR3 DNA sequence: TGTGCCAGCAGCCGGGACAGGGGAGGCATTCAGTACTTC.

The rearrangement joins TRBV7-9 to TRBJ2-3; tentative D call: TRBD1 (7 bases). The germline gives CDR1 SEHNR, CDR2 FQNEAQ (reference sequence). Trimming cost V 6 bases and J 8 bases, with 12 bases left between them. The CDR3 is 12 amino acids. This CDR3 is CASRRDSPTQYF. CDR3 nucleotides: TGTGCCAGCAGGCGGGACAGTCCTACGCAGTATTTT.

The rearrangement uses TRBV5-1 and TRBJ2-2, with TRBD2 identical over 14 bases. Germline V lookup: CDR1 SGHRS, CDR2 YFSETQ. The CDR3 spans 20 residues. With 4 bases clipped from V and 4 bases from J, the junction kept 15 bases outside the gene matches. CDR3 protein: CASSGTPGLAGDWGTGELFF. CDR3 DNA sequence: TGCGCCAGCAGCGGCACCCCGGGACTAGCGGGAGATTGGGGCACCGGGGAGCTGTTTTTT.

The chain carries TRBV7-3 and TRBJ2-5; D ambiguous. With 3 bases removed from V and 5 bases from J, the gap between germline ends came to 10 bases. Per the germline V gene, CDR1 is SGHTA and CDR2 is FQGTGA. CDR3 length equals 13 residues. Here the CDR3 DNA reads TGTGCCAGCAGCTTGAACCCACGGGAGACCCAGTACTTC. Translating gives CASSLNPRETQYF. Full variable domain (rest looked up from reference TRBV7-3 and TRBJ2-5): GAGVSQTPSNKVTEKGKYVELRCDPISGHTALYWYRQSLGQGPEFLIYFQGTGAADDSGLPNDRFFAVRPEGSVSTLKIQRTERGDSAVYLCASSLNPRETQYFGPGTRLLVL.

The V and J genes are TRBV29-1 and TRBJ2-1; perhaps TRBD2 as D (5 bases). V was cut by 7 bases and J by 6 bases, with 13 bases left in between. Germline assignment: CDR1 SQVTM and CDR2 ANQGSEA. CDR3 length equals 12 residues. CDR3 DNA sequence: TGCAGCGGCGATCAGGCGGGCAATGAGCAGTTCTTC. Protein product: CSGDQAGNEQFF.

This clone turned up a few times. The chain has TRBV4-1 and TRBJ1-4, with 9 bases that match TRBD1. V lost 5 bases and J lost 7; bases outside the gene matches: 2. CDR1 and CDR2 (germline): MGHRA, YSYEKL. The CDR3 is made up of 13 amino acids. The CDR3 reads CASSGTGTEKLFF. CDR3 DNA sequence: TGCGCCAGCAGCGGGACAGGGACTGAAAAACTGTTTTTT.

This sequence joins TRBV28 and TRBJ2-3; D is perhaps TRBD2 (6 bases). Germline V gene lookup returns CDR1 MDHEN and CDR2 SYDVKM. CDR3 length equals 14 residues. Trimming removed 2 bases from V and 1 base from J, with 7 bases in between. CDR3 DNA sequence: TGTGCCAGCAGTTTAGGCGGGGGCACAGATACGCAGTATTTT. Translating it yields CASSLGGGTDTQYF.